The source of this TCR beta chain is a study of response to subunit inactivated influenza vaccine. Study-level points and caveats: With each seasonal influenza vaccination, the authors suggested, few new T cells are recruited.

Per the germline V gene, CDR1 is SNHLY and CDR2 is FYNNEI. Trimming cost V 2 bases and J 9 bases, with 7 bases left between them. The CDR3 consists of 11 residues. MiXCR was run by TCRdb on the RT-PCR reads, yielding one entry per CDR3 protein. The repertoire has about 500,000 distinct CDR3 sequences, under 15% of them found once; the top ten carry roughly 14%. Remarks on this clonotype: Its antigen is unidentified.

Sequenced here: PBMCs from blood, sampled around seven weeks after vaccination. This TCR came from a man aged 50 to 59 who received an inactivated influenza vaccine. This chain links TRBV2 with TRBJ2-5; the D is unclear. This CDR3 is CASSEREAQYF. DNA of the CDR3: TGTGCCAGCAGTGAACGCGAGGCCCAGTACTTC.